These 6 T cell receptor beta chains were all obtained from the same sample, sequenced in a study of beta chain features in type 1 diabetes. Sequenced material consisted of expressed TCRB transcripts (all of the isolated RNA was reverse transcribed). Assay used: immunoSEQ multiplex PCR; TCRdb lists only in-frame clones, some missing. Of under 800,000 clones in the sample, roughly 15% were seen once. The sample taken for sequencing was naive CD4+ T cells from blood. The receptors stem from a man between 18 and 29 years old in good health.

V is TRBV18 and J is TRBJ1-3, with a tentative D call TRBD1 (5 bases). Trimming pared 5 bases from V and 0 bases from J, leaving 14 bases between. The germline CDR1 and CDR2 sequences are KGHSH and LQKENI. This CDR3 has 16 amino acids. DNA of the CDR3: TGTGCCAGCTCAGCAAACTCCGGGACCTCTGGAAACACCATATATTTT. This codes for CASSANSGTSGNTIYF. The variable domain in full, completed from reference TRBV18 and TRBJ1-3, reads NAGVMQNPRHLVRRRGQEARLRCSPMKGHSHVYWYRQLPEEGLKFMVYLQKENIIDESGMPKERFSAEFPKEGPSILRIQQVVRGDSAAYFCASSANSGTSGNTIYFGEGSWLTVV.

The chain employs TRBV5-5 and TRBJ1-5; no clear D. The CDR3 length is 14 residues. V lost 5 bases and J 1 base, leaving 10 bases between the germline ends. CDR1 SGHKS and CDR2 YYEKEE come from the germline V gene (reference sequence). The CDR3 DNA sequence: TGTGCCAGCAGTCGGTCCTTAAGCAATCAGCCCCAGCATTTT. Its protein product is CASSRSLSNQPQHF.

The chain has TRBV11-2 and TRBJ2-7; weak D call: TRBD1 (6 bases). The germline V gene encodes CDR1 SGHAT and CDR2 FQNNGV. V was clipped by 4 bases and J by 5 bases, with 15 bases between them. The CDR3 length is 14 residues. CDR3 amino acids: CASSYYNRVNEQYF. The CDR3 nucleotides read TGTGCCAGCAGCTATTACAACAGGGTTAACGAGCAGTACTTC.

The V and J genes are TRBV28 and TRBJ1-2; D is unresolved. The V gene's germline CDR1 is MDHEN and CDR2 SYDVKM. The CDR3 contains 12 residues. The V gene lost 2 bases and the J gene lost 8 bases, with 9 bases spanning the gap. This CDR3 is CASSLEMGGYTF. Written as DNA, the CDR3 is TGTGCCAGCAGTTTAGAGATGGGAGGCTACACCTTC.

This clone was found a few times. The chain recombines TRBV11-2 with TRBJ1-1, with D unresolved. Germline V gene sequence: CDR1 SGHAT, CDR2 FQNNGV. The CDR3 sequence is 15 residues long. Trimming removed 4 bases from V and 3 bases from J, with 15 bases in between. CDR3 residues: CASSSSSGRYTEAFF. The CDR3 nucleotides are TGTGCCAGCAGCTCTAGCTCGGGCAGGTACACTGAAGCTTTCTTT.

The chain has TRBV6-6 and TRBJ2-7; the D call may be TRBD1 or TRBD2 (6 bases each). The CDR3 consists of 13 residues. Trimming shortened V by 4 bases and J by 3 bases, and 10 bases separated the two germline ends. The V gene's germline CDR1 is MNHNY and CDR2 SVGAGI (reference sequence). CDR3 sequence reads: CASSSEGDYEQYF. For the CDR3, the DNA is TGTGCCAGCAGTTCGGAGGGGGACTACGAGCAGTACTTC.